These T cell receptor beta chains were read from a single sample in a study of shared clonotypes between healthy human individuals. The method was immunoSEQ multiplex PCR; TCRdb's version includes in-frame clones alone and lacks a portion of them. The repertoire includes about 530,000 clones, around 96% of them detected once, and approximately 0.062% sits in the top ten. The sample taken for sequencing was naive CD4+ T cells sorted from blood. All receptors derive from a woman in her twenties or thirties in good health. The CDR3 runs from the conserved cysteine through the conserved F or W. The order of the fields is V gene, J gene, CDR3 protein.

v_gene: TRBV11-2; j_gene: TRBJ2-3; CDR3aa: CASSLVGGSEDTQYF
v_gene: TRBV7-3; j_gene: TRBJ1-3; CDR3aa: CASSFRDRKRSGNTIYF
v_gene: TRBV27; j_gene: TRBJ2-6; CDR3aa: CASSLTGTAIQYGANVLTF
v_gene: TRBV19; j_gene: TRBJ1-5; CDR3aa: CASSIVRDQPQHF
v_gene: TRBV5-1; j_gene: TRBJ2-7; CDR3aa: CASSLAGGQGPYEQYF
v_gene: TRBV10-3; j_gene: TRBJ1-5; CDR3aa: CATRGRDGNQPQHF
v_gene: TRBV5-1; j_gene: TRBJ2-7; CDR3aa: CASSLRQGAYPEFYEQYF
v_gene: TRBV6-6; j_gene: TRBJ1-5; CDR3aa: CASKDGNQPQHF
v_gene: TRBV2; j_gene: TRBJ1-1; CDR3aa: CASLQSIMNTEAFF
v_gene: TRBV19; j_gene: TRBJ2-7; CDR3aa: CASTKSGRIPYEQYF
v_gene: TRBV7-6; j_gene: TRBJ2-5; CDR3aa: CASSPGQGSVTQYF
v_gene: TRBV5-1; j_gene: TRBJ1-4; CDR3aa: CASSLGQDNEKLFF
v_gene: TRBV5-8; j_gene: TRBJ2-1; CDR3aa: CASSGRTGGNNEQFF
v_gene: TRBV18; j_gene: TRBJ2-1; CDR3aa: CASSQLADSSYNEQFF
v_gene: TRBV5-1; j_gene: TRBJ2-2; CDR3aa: CASNYLGVGGTGELFF
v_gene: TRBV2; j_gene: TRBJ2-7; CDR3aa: CASSAIFVRSSYEQYF
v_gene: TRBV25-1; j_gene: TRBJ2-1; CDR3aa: CASSDLGFSSYNEQFF
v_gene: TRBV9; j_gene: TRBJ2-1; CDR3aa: CASSPRIGLNNEQFF
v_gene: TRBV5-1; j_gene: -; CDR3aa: CASSLALQGAYEQYF
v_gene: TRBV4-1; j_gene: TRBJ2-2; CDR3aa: CASSPETVSNTGELFF
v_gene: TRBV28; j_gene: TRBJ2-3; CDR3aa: CASRQVPGGITSTDTQYF
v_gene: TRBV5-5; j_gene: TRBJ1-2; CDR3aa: CASRYRQESFPSF
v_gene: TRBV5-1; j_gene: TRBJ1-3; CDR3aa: CASSVDRISGNTIYF
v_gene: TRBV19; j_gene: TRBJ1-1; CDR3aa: CASSRQGKRMNTEAFF
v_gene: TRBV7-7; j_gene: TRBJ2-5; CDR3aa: CASSHRGRGETQYF
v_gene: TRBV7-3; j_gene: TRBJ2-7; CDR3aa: CASSLMPRGEQYF
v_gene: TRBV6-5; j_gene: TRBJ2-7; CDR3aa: CASRPTGFVYGEQYF
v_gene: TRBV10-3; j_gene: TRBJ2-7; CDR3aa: CAISVAGVNEQYF
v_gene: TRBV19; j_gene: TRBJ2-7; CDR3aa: CASSISLAGPSYEQYF
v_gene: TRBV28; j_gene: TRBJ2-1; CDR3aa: CASSLINSGARRHEQFF
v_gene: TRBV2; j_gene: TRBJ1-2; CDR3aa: CASKWDSVYGYTF
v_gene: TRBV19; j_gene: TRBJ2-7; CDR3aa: CASSVRQDLAYEQYF
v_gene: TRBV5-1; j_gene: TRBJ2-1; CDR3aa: CASSLAGGGRAQNEQFF
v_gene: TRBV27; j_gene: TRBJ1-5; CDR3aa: CASSLGGVGQPQHF
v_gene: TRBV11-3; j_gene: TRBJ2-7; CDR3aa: CASSLAEKYEQYF
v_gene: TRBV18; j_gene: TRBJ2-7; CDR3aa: CASSLTGLGDYEQYF
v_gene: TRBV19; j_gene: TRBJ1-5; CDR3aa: CASSGDSNQPQHF
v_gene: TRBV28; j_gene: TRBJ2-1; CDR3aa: CASSLTGTSRYNEQFF
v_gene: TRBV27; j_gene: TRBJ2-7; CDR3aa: CASSSSGRPPYEQYF
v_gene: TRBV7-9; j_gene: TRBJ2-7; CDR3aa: CASSPKGQGNEQYF
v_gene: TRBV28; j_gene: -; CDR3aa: CVSGGSYEQYF
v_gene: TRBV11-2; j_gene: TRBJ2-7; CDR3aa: CASSTIAGVSYEQYF